This entry lists 30 T cell receptor beta chains sequenced from one sample in a study of blood T cell repertoires in COVID-19. Sequencing was performed with immunoSEQ multiplex PCR; in TCRdb, only in-frame clones are kept and a portion is missing. The sample lists 200,000 to 300,000 clones, around four fifths seen once, with roughly 1.9% in the top ten. Sequenced: peripheral blood. The receptors shown here come from a man younger than 45 who had recovered from COVID-19.

The chain is built from TRBV28 and TRBJ2-3, with D perhaps matching TRBD1 (6 bases). CDR3 length equals 13 residues. CDR1 is MDHEN, CDR2 SYDVKM, per germline. V gave up 5 bases and J gave up 1 base, with 7 bases separating them. DNA of the CDR3: TGTGCCAGCAGTGGACAGCGCACAGATACGCAGTATTTT. Amino acids: CASSGQRTDTQYF.

The V call is TRBV4-1, the J call TRBJ1-1; D gene uncertain. This CDR3 region has 13 residues. CDR1 MGHRA and CDR2 YSYEKL come from the germline V gene. V was trimmed by 1 base and J by 6 bases, leaving 9 bases between them. Here the CDR3 DNA reads TGCGCCAGCAGCCAAGTGGGGAGCCCTGAAGCTTTCTTT. It yields the protein CASSQVGSPEAFF.

This rearrangement joins TRBV6-4 to TRBJ1-5, with D uncertain. Germline CDR1 MRHNA, CDR2 SNTAGT. V was pared by 1 base and J by 1 base, with 8 bases between. The CDR3 spans 15 residues. The CDR3 here is CASSDLHSSNQPQHF. In DNA form, the CDR3 reads TGTGCCAGCAGTGACTTACATTCGAGCAATCAGCCCCAGCATTTT.

This chain links TRBV25-1 with TRBJ2-7; D may be TRBD1 (5 bases). The CDR3 length is 12 residues. CDR1 and CDR2 from the germline V gene are MGHDK and SYGVNS. The V gene lost 3 bases and the J gene lost 6 bases, with 9 bases spanning the gap. CDR3 in amino acids: CASSDNRFEQYF. The DNA of the CDR3 is TGTGCCAGCAGTGACAACAGGTTCGAGCAGTACTTC.

The J gene is TRBJ2-3, the V gene TRBV27; the D is unclear. CDR1 is MNHEY, CDR2 SMNVEV, per germline (reference sequence). This CDR3 has 15 amino acids. The germline V and J ends were trimmed by 2 bases and 1 base, with 10 bases remaining between them. CDR3 nucleotide sequence: TGTGCCAGCAGTTTAAATGGCTGGCGCACAGATACGCAGTATTTT. As protein: CASSLNGWRTDTQYF.

V is TRBV4-1 and J is TRBJ2-3, with 8 bases fitting TRBD1. Per germline, CDR1 MGHRA and CDR2 YSYEKL. With 4 bases clipped from V and 4 bases from J, the junction kept 1 base outside the gene matches. The CDR3 consists of 13 residues. CDR3 residues: CASSLQGADTQYF. CDR3 coding DNA: TGCGCCAGCAGCCTACAGGGGGCAGATACGCAGTATTTT.

V is TRBV6-5 and J is TRBJ2-3; D is uncertain. CDR1 MNHEY and CDR2 SVGAGI come from the germline V gene. CDR3 length: 15 residues. Trimming stripped 8 bases from V and 0 bases from J, with 15 bases between. The CDR3 reads CASPISVFSTDTQYF. The DNA for the CDR3 is TGTGCCAGCCCGATTTCAGTTTTTAGCACAGATACGCAGTATTTT.

This clone was detected only once. The chain is built from TRBV4-1 and TRBJ2-7, with 7 bases lining up with TRBD1. The junction had 17 bases not matched to a gene; V was cut back by 4 bases and J by 5 bases. The CDR3 length is 17 residues. Germline lookup yields CDR1 MGHRA and CDR2 YSYEKL. In DNA, the CDR3 is TGCGCCAGCAGCCCCCAACCCCTAATCAAGGGGGCGGACGAGCAGTACTTC. It codes for CASSPQPLIKGADEQYF.

The chain uses TRBV5-1 and TRBJ2-5; TRBD1 matches 7 bases. The CDR3 sequence is 14 residues long. V trimming: 3 bases; J trimming: 4 bases; junction bases outside the gene matches: 6. Germline assignment: CDR1 SGHRS and CDR2 YFSETQ. CDR3 nucleotide sequence: TGCGCCAGCAGCTCTAGACAGGGCTCAGAGACCCAGTACTTC. Its protein product is CASSSRQGSETQYF.

The J gene is TRBJ1-5, the V gene TRBV6-1; weak D call: TRBD1 (6 bases). The CDR3 length is 16 residues. Germline assignment: CDR1 MNHNS and CDR2 SASEGT. V gave up 4 bases and J gave up 7 bases, with 20 bases separating them. The DNA for the CDR3 is TGTGCCAGCAGTGCCCGACGGGACACGGGAGGGCAGCCCCAGCATTTT. Protein sequence: CASSARRDTGGQPQHF.

CDR3 DNA sequence: TGTGCCAGCAGCCCTAGGGGGGGAGAGAGCACAGATACGCAGTATTTT. Amino acids: CASSPRGGESTDTQYF. The rearrangement links TRBV9 to TRBJ2-3; weak D call: TRBD2 (7 bases). Germline V gene data show CDR1 as SGDLS and CDR2 as YYNGEE. The CDR3 length is 16 residues. The ends were cut back, 4 bases at V and 0 bases at J, with 15 bases in the middle.

The chain joins TRBV5-1 to TRBJ2-1; TRBD2 might be the D (6 bases). Trimming shortened V by 0 bases and J by 8 bases, and 12 bases separated the two germline ends. Germline V gene sequence: CDR1 SGHRS, CDR2 YFSETQ. The CDR3 runs 14 residues. The CDR3: CASSLGAEGDEQFF. CDR3 coding DNA: TGCGCCAGCAGCTTGGGGGCGGAGGGTGATGAGCAGTTCTTC.

This clone was counted a few times. This chain uses TRBV6-1 with TRBJ1-5; D is perhaps TRBD1 (5 bases). Trimming stripped 1 base from V and 0 bases from J, with 7 bases between. This CDR3 has 15 amino acids. The germline gives CDR1 MNHNS, CDR2 SASEGT. As DNA, the CDR3 is TGTGCCAGCAGTGAAGTCAGGGATAGCAATCAGCCCCAGCATTTT. Amino acid sequence: CASSEVRDSNQPQHF.

This chain joins TRBV5-3 and TRBJ1-5, with a possible D match to TRBD1 (5 bases). TRBV5-3 is marked as an open reading frame, function uncertain. The V gene lost 1 base and the J gene lost 0 bases, with 8 bases spanning the gap. The CDR3 runs to 15 residues. The CDR3 loop reads CARSLSGDSNQPQHF. The DNA of the CDR3 is TGTGCCAGAAGCTTGTCGGGGGATAGCAATCAGCCCCAGCATTTT.

The chain employs TRBV2 and TRBJ1-6; D possibly corresponds to TRBD1 (6 bases). The germline V gene encodes CDR1 SNHLY and CDR2 FYNNEI. Trimming pared 5 bases from V and 5 bases from J, leaving 16 bases between. The CDR3 is 16 residues long. CDR3 residues: CASSQNQGSDNSPLHF. The CDR3 region has the DNA TGTGCCAGCAGTCAAAACCAGGGGTCGGATAATTCACCCCTCCACTTT.

V and J are TRBV7-2 and TRBJ1-3; 7 bases line up with TRBD1. J lost 7 bases, V lost 5 bases, and 5 bases had no gene match. Germline loops: CDR1 SGHTA, CDR2 FQGNSA. The CDR3 consists of 13 residues. CDR3 nucleotides: TGTGCCAGCAGCCCCGCCAGGGGGAACACCATATATTTT. Protein sequence: CASSPARGNTIYF. Full variable domain (missing parts from reference TRBV7-2 and TRBJ1-3): GAGVSQSPSNKVTEKGKDVELRCDPISGHTALYWYRQSLGQGLEFLIYFQGNSAPDKSGLPSDRFSAERTGGSVSTLTIQRTQQEDSAVYLCASSPARGNTIYFGEGSWLTVV.

V usage is TRBV5-5 and J usage is TRBJ2-3, with D unclear. Germline CDR1 reads SGHKS; CDR2 reads YYEKEE (reference sequence). The V end lost 0 bases, the J end lost 4 bases, and 9 bases lay between the germline ends. There are 14 residues in the CDR3. In DNA, the CDR3 is TGTGCCAGCAGCTTGGACCTGGTAGCAGATACGCAGTATTTT. This codes for CASSLDLVADTQYF.

This clone was observed a handful of times. The V and J genes are TRBV7-2 and TRBJ2-7; 7 positions match TRBD2. This CDR3 region has 11 residues. Trimming cost V 6 bases and J 10 bases; bases outside gene matches: 6. In germline, CDR1 is SGHTA, CDR2 FQGNSA. The CDR3 loop reads CASRRERVQYF. CDR3 nucleotides: TGTGCCAGCAGGCGGGAGCGAGTACAGTACTTC.

The V gene is TRBV5-1, the J gene TRBJ2-2, with D perhaps TRBD1 (6 bases). Germline V gene lookup returns CDR1 SGHRS and CDR2 YFSETQ. This CDR3 comprises 15 residues. Trimming took off 4 bases at V and 2 bases at J, with 12 bases between the two ends. The CDR3 spells CASSPSGTNTGELFF. Written as DNA, the CDR3 is TGCGCCAGCAGCCCCTCCGGGACAAACACCGGGGAGCTGTTTTTT. Full variable domain (remainder filled in from reference TRBV5-1 and TRBJ2-2): KAGVTQTPRYLIKTRGQQVTLSCSPISGHRSVSWYQQTPGQGLQFLFEYFSETQRNKGNFPGRFSGRQFSNSRSEMNVSTLELGDSALYLCASSPSGTNTGELFFGEGSRLTVL.

The rearrangement uses TRBV25-1 and TRBJ1-1; D is possibly TRBD1 (5 bases). From germline, CDR1 is MGHDK and CDR2 SYGVNS. This CDR3 spans 15 amino acids. Trimming removed 0 bases at V and 1 base at J, with 9 bases between. In DNA, the CDR3 is TGTGCCAGCAGTGAATATGTGGGGGGGAACACTGAAGCTTTCTTT. Encoded protein: CASSEYVGGNTEAFF.

V and J are TRBV18 and TRBJ1-1; no clear D gene. The length of the CDR3 is 11 residues. In germline, CDR1 is KGHSH, CDR2 LQKENI. Trimming removed 7 bases from V and 4 bases from J, with 7 bases in between. The CDR3 loop reads CASFRGTEAFF. The CDR3 DNA follows: TGTGCCAGCTTCCGGGGCACTGAAGCTTTCTTT.

This clone was detected only a few times. This chain connects TRBV27 to TRBJ1-6, with D unresolved. The CDR3 is made up of 14 amino acids. Trimming removed 6 bases from V and 9 bases from J, with 15 bases in between. Per the germline V gene, CDR1 is MNHEY and CDR2 is SMNVEV (reference sequence). CDR3 coding DNA: TGTGCCAGCAGCCCCCGTTCCCCGTCTTCACCCCTCCACTTT. Amino acid sequence: CASSPRSPSSPLHF.

The chain combines TRBV6-1 with TRBJ2-7; a weak D match, TRBD2 (6 bases). The CDR3 contains 15 residues. CDR1 is MNHNS, CDR2 SASEGT, per germline. Trimming took 1 base from V and 2 from J, leaving 12 bases between them. CDR3 nucleotide sequence: TGTGCCAGCAGTGAAGACGGGAGCGGTCCCTACGAGCAGTACTTC. Encoded protein: CASSEDGSGPYEQYF.

A few counts support this clone. This chain connects TRBV6-1 to TRBJ2-7; D is possibly TRBD1 (7 bases). This CDR3 has 17 residues. Trimming removed 3 bases at V and 2 bases at J, with 20 bases between. The V gene's germline CDR1 is MNHNS and CDR2 SASEGT. CDR3 coding DNA: TGTGCCAGCAGTGACGGTATGGGGGGCAGGGGGACCTACGAGCAGTACGTC. Residues: CASSDGMGGRGTYEQYV.

V and J are TRBV15 and TRBJ2-2; 7 bases align to TRBD1. Germline trimming cut 0 bases from V and 6 bases from J; bases unmatched to any gene: 10. The germline gives CDR1 LNHNV, CDR2 YYDKDF (reference sequence). The CDR3 runs to 17 residues. For the CDR3, the DNA is TGTGCCACCAGCAGAGATTTCGGCTCTCAGGGGGCCGGGGAGCTGTTTTTT. It encodes CATSRDFGSQGAGELFF.

This chain connects TRBV5-8 to TRBJ2-1; 8 bases fit TRBD2. This CDR3 comprises 12 residues. Germline V gene lookup returns CDR1 SGHTS and CDR2 YDEGEE. The V segment lost 5 bases and the J segment 10 bases; nucleotides outside the gene matches: 5. CDR3 loop: CASRGLVREQFF. The CDR3 DNA is TGTGCCAGCAGGGGACTAGTAAGAGAGCAGTTCTTC.

V usage is TRBV10-3 and J usage is TRBJ2-1; D is ambiguous. This CDR3 comprises 14 residues. The V gene's germline CDR1 is ENHRY and CDR2 SYGVKD. The V end lost 3 bases, the J end lost 0 bases, and 6 bases lay between the germline ends. The CDR3, as DNA: TGTGCCATCAGTGAACCTAGCTCCTACAATGAGCAGTTCTTC. This sequence encodes CAISEPSSYNEQFF.

This chain links TRBV27 with TRBJ2-7; 10 bases agree with TRBD2. Per germline, CDR1 MNHEY and CDR2 SMNVEV (reference sequence). With V trimmed by 2 bases and J by 6 bases, 7 bases remained unmatched. This CDR3 region has 15 residues. Here the CDR3 DNA reads TGTGCCAGCAGTTTACTAGCGGGGGTCGGTACCGAGCAGTACTTC. Protein sequence: CASSLLAGVGTEQYF.

CDR3 amino acids: CASSSLGQPQHF. The CDR3 DNA sequence: TGTGCCAGCAGCTCCCTCGGGCAGCCCCAGCATTTT. This chain links TRBV7-9 with TRBJ1-5, with D unresolved. V lost 4 bases and J 7 bases, leaving 8 bases between the germline ends. This CDR3 spans 12 amino acids. Germline V CDR1 and CDR2: SEHNR, FQNEAQ (reference sequence).

This clone appeared once. The chain carries TRBV19 and TRBJ1-5, with D unresolved. The CDR3 totals 17 residues. The germline V gene has CDR1 LNHDA and CDR2 SQIVND (reference sequence). Trimming cost V 5 bases and J 2 bases, with 19 bases left between them. The CDR3 DNA reads TGTGCCAGTAGTCCCGCGGAAATCGAGCTTCGCAATCAGCCCCAGCATTTT. This translates into CASSPAEIELRNQPQHF.